This is a list of T cell receptor beta chains from one sample in a study of cytomegalovirus exposure and HLA in healthy donors. TCRdb's copy holds only in-frame clones and misses some; the assay was immunoSEQ multiplex PCR. This table has 250,000 or so clones, about 86% appearing once. Sequencing used PBMCs. These receptors originate from a man aged 18 to 29 in good health and CMV-seronegative. CDR3s include the opening cysteine and the closing phenylalanine or tryptophan. Expanded clones are given a class, and other clones once, few, many or no size at all.

v_call: TRBV10-1
clone_size: -
cdr3_aa: CASSDGTTGANVLTF

v_call: TRBV7-2
clone_size: -
cdr3_aa: CASSLGPPTEQYF

v_call: TRBV4-3
clone_size: -
cdr3_aa: CASSQEGVGQPQHF

v_call: TRBV19
clone_size: -
cdr3_aa: CASSIIGSEAFF

v_call: TRBV6-6
clone_size: -
cdr3_aa: CASSFLQAEQYF

v_call: TRBV29-1
clone_size: -
cdr3_aa: CSVPDYAGREQFF

v_call: TRBV7-9
clone_size: -
cdr3_aa: CASSLGSQNYGYTF

v_call: TRBV5-1
clone_size: once
cdr3_aa: CASSHLPRPSSYEQYF

v_call: TRBV7-2
clone_size: -
cdr3_aa: CASSLQGTGVNTEAFF

v_call: TRBV7-2
clone_size: -
cdr3_aa: CASRRYRDRVDTQYF